This T cell receptor beta chain was recorded in a study of shared clonotypes between healthy human individuals (TCRdb year 2020). A note on the overall study: The cohort comprised a couple of women and a few men aged 18 to 49 years. To increase sequencing depth and limit assay-specific biases, TCR repertoire library preparation and sequencing were carried out by different laboratories using diverse techniques. The study deeply sequenced blood TCR repertoires of about 5 healthy adults to estimate repertoire size and the extent of clonotype sharing between individuals. Per donor, leukapheresis produced somewhere between about 0.85 and 9.5 billion PBMCs. For each donor, three plates each were used for CD4 naive and CD4 memory, two plates were used for CD8 naive, and one plate was used for CD8 memory.

As to this clone: Its antigen is unknown. Per-nucleotide qualities are absent, and no much larger clonotype sits a single base away. The same CDR3 arises from other DNA sequences in this sample as well.

Using the deep immunoSEQ assay, multiplex PCR amplified TCR CDR3 regions from genomic DNA. Extracted genomic DNA from each cell subset was spread evenly across all wells of several immunoSEQ 96-well plates, with each plate serving as a replicate. Each replicate PCR for sorted subsets received roughly 0.2 ug genomic DNA, equal to roughly 33,000 T cell genomes. Purified libraries were measured with a Qubit 3.0 fluorometer, size-checked on a Bioanalyzer 2100, and measured again with the KAPA Library Quantification kit. A separate single-read 150-cycle Illumina NextSeq 550 flow cell was used to sequence each immunoSEQ 96-well plate. The authors' analysis ran thus. Because the immunoSEQ output held only junctional sequences and lacked quality scores, the filtering could not match the filtering applied to full-length reads. Sequences were annotated with PyIR, a Python wrapper for IgBLAST v1.9, using IMGT germline references to assign V/J genes and CDR3. Reads were removed for weak V/J assignments (E-value above 1e-6), missing CDR3, stop codons, out-of-frame junctions, or ambiguous translated residues. V3J clonotypes were defined as sequences sharing the same inferred V gene, J gene, and CDR3 amino acid sequence. To compute the percentage overlap between repertoires, the number of shared unique clonotypes was divided by the size of the smaller repertoire. Repertoire richness was assessed with RTK rarefaction, the Chao1 estimator, and Recon v2.1 estimates of unobserved clonotypes. Generation probabilities for all TCRbeta clonotypes obtained by the gDNA method from a handful of donors were computed using OLGA. This immuneACCESS table, as held by TCRdb, lists in-frame sequences with V and J called but not all clones. Of the missing ones, under half trace to an unresolved V gene in checked studies; the others have no known cause. V, J and clone size reflect that table, while D and trimming were determined from the DNA. The sample table shows over 2 million clones, and roughly 95% are seen once. Approximately 1.2% of the sample comes from the top ten.

Beyond this particular receptor, the publication reports: Based on pairwise subsampling, the degree of clonotype sharing among donors was expected to be affected by sequencing depth. Estimated clonotype richness was generally larger for naive than for memory subsets. Across a handful of donors, about 5% of naive CD4, 3.5% of naive CD8, roughly 2.2% of memory CD4, and over 0.35% of memory CD8 clonotypes were shared. Sampling was restricted to blood, and TCR repertoires in tissue are likely to differ from TCR repertoires in blood. Because the study included a small number of donors, the genetic and exposure-history diversity represented was limited. Even with the large sequencing depth, rarefaction of the sorted-subset datasets indicated that sequencing was incomplete. Compared with non-shared clonotypes, the clonotypes found in all four sorted-subset donors had higher generation probabilities.

CD8 naive samples were obtained by positive selection for CCR7 among CD45RO-negative cells, yielding a CD45RA+CCR7+ population from which TemRA cells were excluded. The donors were healthy, HIV-negative adults with no recently reported acute infections or vaccinations. All donors were Caucasian adults living in Nashville, Tennessee, USA. Blood was obtained by leukapheresis, after which PBMCs were separated by Ficoll-Histopaque density gradient centrifugation and cryopreserved in liquid nitrogen vapor phase. Purity and quantity of every magnetically sorted T cell population were checked by analytical flow cytometry. Each sorted fraction had its genomic DNA isolated and then quantified by UV absorbance on a Nanodrop 2000c. The CDR3 sequence holds 13 residues, the cysteine and phenylalanine included. The sequence is cut down to CDR3 DNA, 39 bases in frame from base 1. V loses 0 bases of germline sequence and J loses 3 bases, and the interval between the two ends is 7 bases. Per the germline V gene (reference sequence), SGHNT is the CDR1 and YYREEE is the CDR2.

The rearranged segments are TRBV5-4 and TRBJ2-7; the D gene is unclear. The sample taken for sequencing was naive CD8+ T cells sorted from blood. In light of the paper, this sample's cell subset or site label describes: CD45RA+CCR7+. The receptor's source is a man aged 18 to 30 in good health. The CDR3 here reads CASSLGGYYEQYF. The nucleotides read TGTGCCAGCAGCTTGGGGGGATACTACGAGCAGTACTTC.